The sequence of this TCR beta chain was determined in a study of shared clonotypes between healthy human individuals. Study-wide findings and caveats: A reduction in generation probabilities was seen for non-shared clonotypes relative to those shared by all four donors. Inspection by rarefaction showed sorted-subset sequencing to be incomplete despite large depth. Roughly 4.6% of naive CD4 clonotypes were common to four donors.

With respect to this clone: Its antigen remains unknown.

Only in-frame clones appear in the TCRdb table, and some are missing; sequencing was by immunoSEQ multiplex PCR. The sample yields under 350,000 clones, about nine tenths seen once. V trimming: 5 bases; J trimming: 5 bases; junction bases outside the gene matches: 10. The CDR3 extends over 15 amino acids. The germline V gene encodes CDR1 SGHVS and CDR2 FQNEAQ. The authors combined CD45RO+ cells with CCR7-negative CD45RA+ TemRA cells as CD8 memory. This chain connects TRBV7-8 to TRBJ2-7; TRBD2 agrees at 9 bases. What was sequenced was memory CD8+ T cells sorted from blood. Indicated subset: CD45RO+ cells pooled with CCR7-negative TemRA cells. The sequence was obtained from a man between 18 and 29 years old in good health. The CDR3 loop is CASSPRGLAWNEQYF. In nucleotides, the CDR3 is TGTGCCAGCAGCCCCCGGGGACTAGCTTGGAACGAGCAGTACTTC.